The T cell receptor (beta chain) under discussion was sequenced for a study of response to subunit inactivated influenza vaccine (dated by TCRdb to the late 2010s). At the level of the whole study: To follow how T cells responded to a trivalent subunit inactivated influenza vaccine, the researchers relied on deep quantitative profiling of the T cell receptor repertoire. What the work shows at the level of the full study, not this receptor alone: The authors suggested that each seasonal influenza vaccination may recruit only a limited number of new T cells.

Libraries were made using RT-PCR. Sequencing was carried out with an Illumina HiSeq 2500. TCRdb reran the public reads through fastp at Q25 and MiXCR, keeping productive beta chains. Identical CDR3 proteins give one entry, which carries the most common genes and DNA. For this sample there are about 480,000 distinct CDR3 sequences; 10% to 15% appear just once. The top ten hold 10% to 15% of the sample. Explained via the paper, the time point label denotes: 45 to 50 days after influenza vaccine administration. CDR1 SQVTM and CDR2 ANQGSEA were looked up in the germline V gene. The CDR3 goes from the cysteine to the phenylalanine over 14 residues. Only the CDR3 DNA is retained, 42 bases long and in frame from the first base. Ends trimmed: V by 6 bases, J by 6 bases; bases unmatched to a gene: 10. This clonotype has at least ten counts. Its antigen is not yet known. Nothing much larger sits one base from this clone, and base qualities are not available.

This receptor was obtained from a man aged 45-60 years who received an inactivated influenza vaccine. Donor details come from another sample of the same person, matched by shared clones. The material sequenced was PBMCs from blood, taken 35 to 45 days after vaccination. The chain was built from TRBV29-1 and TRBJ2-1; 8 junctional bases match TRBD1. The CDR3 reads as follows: CSVGQGSSANEQFF. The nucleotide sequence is TGCAGCGTCGGACAGGGAAGTTCGGCCAATGAGCAGTTCTTC.